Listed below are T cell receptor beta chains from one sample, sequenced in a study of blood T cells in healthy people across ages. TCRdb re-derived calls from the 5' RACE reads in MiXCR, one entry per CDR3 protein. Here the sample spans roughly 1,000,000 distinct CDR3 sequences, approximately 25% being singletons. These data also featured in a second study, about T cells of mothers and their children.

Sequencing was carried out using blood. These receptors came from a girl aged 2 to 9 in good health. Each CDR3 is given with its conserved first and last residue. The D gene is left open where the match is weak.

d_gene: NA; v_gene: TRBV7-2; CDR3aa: CASSYRTSQPQHF
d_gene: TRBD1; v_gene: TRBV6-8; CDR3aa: CASSYSRTGELILNTGELFF
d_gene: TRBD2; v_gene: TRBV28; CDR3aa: CASSDLAGGLEQYF
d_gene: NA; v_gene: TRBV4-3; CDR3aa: CASSQDLDFFITDTQYF
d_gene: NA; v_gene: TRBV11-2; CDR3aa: CASSFLTPSRLNEQFF
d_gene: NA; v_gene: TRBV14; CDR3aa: CASSHWGFPEAFF
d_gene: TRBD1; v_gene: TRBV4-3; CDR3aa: CASSQDSITGGLYANYGYTF
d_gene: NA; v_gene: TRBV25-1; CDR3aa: CASSDSLNQPQHF
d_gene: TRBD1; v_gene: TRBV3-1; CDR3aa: CASRGTDSYVPYGYTF
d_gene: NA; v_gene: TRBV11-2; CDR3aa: CASSLILSTGELFF